The 22 T cell receptor beta chains reported below all come from one sample, sequenced in a study of technical replicates of blood from a handful of donors. Clones were read by immunoSEQ multiplex PCR, and TCRdb kept only the in-frame ones, dropping some. The sample includes roughly 80,000 clones, 90% to 97% of them seen just once. The sample comprised T cells isolated from PBMCs. Receptors were obtained from a human donor in good health.

The chain links TRBV5-4 to TRBJ2-3; maybe TRBD1 (6 bases). The CDR3 is 16 amino acids. V was cut by 0 bases and J by 3 bases, with 14 bases left in between. Looked up from germline, CDR1 is SGHNT and CDR2 is YYREEE (reference sequence). The CDR3 DNA is TGTGCCAGCAGCTTGGTACTGAACAGGGATACAGATACGCAGTATTTT. Translation gives CASSLVLNRDTDTQYF.

The chain couples TRBV28 to TRBJ2-3; possibly TRBD1 for D (6 bases). Per the germline V gene, CDR1 is MDHEN and CDR2 is SYDVKM. This CDR3 spans 15 amino acids. V dropped 5 bases and J dropped 0 bases, with 12 bases sitting between them. This CDR3 is CASSVTRGSTDTQYF. CDR3 coding DNA: TGTGCCAGCAGTGTCACCAGGGGTAGCACAGATACGCAGTATTTT.

The chain combines TRBV28 with TRBJ1-5, with no clear D. The CDR3 has 15 amino acids. The germline V gene has CDR1 MDHEN and CDR2 SYDVKM. V gave up 2 bases and J gave up 1 base, with 9 bases separating them. The CDR3 DNA reads as TGTGCCAGCAGTTTAATGGGCCGGAGCAATCAGCCCCAGCATTTT. Protein product: CASSLMGRSNQPQHF.

This rearrangement joins TRBV2 to TRBJ2-1, with unresolved D. The CDR3 is made up of 13 amino acids. The germline V gene has CDR1 SNHLY and CDR2 FYNNEI. V was cut by 7 bases and J by 6 bases, with 13 bases left in between. The CDR3 protein is CASIIPGVNEQFF. CDR3 nucleotide sequence: TGTGCCAGCATAATTCCTGGAGTCAATGAGCAGTTCTTC.

The chain is built from TRBV5-4 and TRBJ2-4; weak D call: TRBD2 (5 bases). V gave up 0 bases and J gave up 1 base, with 8 bases separating them. Germline loops: CDR1 SGHNT, CDR2 YYREEE (reference sequence). The CDR3 has 15 residues. Here the CDR3 reads CASSLGGDAKNIQYF. Written as DNA, the CDR3 is TGTGCCAGCAGCTTGGGGGGAGATGCCAAAAACATTCAGTACTTC.

The genes are TRBV29-1 and TRBJ2-7; TRBD2 might be the D (5 bases). The CDR3 runs to 15 residues. CDR1 and CDR2 from the germline V gene are SQVTM and ANQGSEA. The V and J ends lost 6 bases and 5 bases respectively, with 23 bases between them. The CDR3 nucleotides read TGCAGCGTGGGAGAAGCGTACATAGGTCCAAACGAGCAGTACTTC. Translation: CSVGEAYIGPNEQYF.

The chain links TRBV5-6 to TRBJ2-7; TRBD2 matches 8 bases. V shed 4 bases and J 4 bases; nucleotides not matched to a gene: 7. From germline, CDR1 is SGHDT and CDR2 YYEEEE. The CDR3 has 14 amino acids. CDR3 region: CASSRTGGPYEQYF. The CDR3 DNA reads TGTGCCAGCAGCCGGACGGGGGGGCCTTACGAGCAGTACTTC.

J is TRBJ1-2 and V is TRBV7-8; TRBD1 might be the D (5 bases). The germline CDR1 and CDR2 sequences are SGHVS and FQNEAQ. The germline V and J ends were trimmed by 2 bases and 7 bases, with 14 bases remaining between them. The CDR3 extends over 14 amino acids. In DNA form, the CDR3 reads TGTGCCAGCAGCTTATTGAGGGGAGGTCGTGGCTACACCTTC. Amino acids: CASSLLRGGRGYTF.

As to this clone: Other nucleotide sequences from this sample produce the same CDR3. This chain links TRBV5-1 with TRBJ1-1, with D unclear. The CDR3 runs 14 residues. The V end lost 0 bases, the J end lost 1 base, and 7 bases lay between the germline ends. Germline lookup yields CDR1 SGHRS and CDR2 YFSETQ. CDR3 DNA: TGCGCCAGCAGCTTGGGTCCAGGGAACACTGAAGCTTTCTTT. Protein product: CASSLGPGNTEAFF.

This chain connects TRBV7-8 to TRBJ2-7; 10 nucleotides line up with TRBD1. The CDR3 covers 16 residues. Germline CDR1 is SGHVS and CDR2 is FQNEAQ. V lost 4 bases and J lost 5; bases outside the gene matches: 11. The CDR3 DNA is TGTGCCAGCAGCTGGGGAACCGGGACAGGGGACCACGAGCAGTACTTC. Its protein is CASSWGTGTGDHEQYF.

The chain has TRBV4-1 and TRBJ2-1, with 9 bases matching TRBD2. The CDR3 is 17 amino acids. V lost 3 bases and J lost 9; bases outside the gene matches: 15. Germline CDR1 reads MGHRA; CDR2 reads YSYEKL. In DNA, the CDR3 is TGCGCCAGCAGCCAGCTCAGACTAGCGGAGACTACAGGTGAGCAGTTCTTC. Translated: CASSQLRLAETTGEQFF.

The genes are TRBV6-5 and TRBJ2-1; 9 bases are a match to TRBD2. Per the germline V gene, CDR1 is MNHEY and CDR2 is SVGAGI. The CDR3 is made up of 14 amino acids. The trim removed 10 bases at V and 4 bases at J, leaving 8 bases unmatched. This CDR3 is CATGIAGAYNEQFF. CDR3 coding DNA: TGTGCCACCGGAATAGCGGGAGCTTACAATGAGCAGTTCTTC.

The gene calls are TRBV30 and TRBJ2-5; 7 bases fit TRBD2. Germline V gene data show CDR1 as GTSNPN and CDR2 as SVGIG (reference sequence). V shed 0 bases and J 3 bases; nucleotides not matched to a gene: 7. CDR3 length: 15 amino acids. The CDR3 sequence: CAWSVSSGAKETQYF. CDR3 bases: TGTGCCTGGAGTGTATCTAGCGGAGCCAAAGAGACCCAGTACTTC.

CDR3 amino acids: CASRTPRGPNYGYTF. CDR3 in DNA: TGTGCCAGCAGGACCCCCAGGGGACCTAACTATGGCTACACCTTC. This rearrangement joins TRBV2 to TRBJ1-2; the D gene is possibly TRBD1 (6 bases). CDR3 length equals 15 residues. CDR1 and CDR2 from the germline V gene are SNHLY and FYNNEI. Trimming stripped 6 bases from V and 0 bases from J, with 14 bases between.

CDR3 sequence: CASSVGQWGTEAFF. In DNA form, the CDR3 reads TGTGCCAGCAGCGTCGGACAGTGGGGCACTGAAGCTTTCTTT. J is TRBJ1-1 and V is TRBV11-2; D possibly corresponds to TRBD1 (6 bases). CDR1 and CDR2 (germline): SGHAT, FQNNGV. The CDR3 contains 14 residues. The V end was cut by 5 bases, the J end by 4 bases, with 14 bases between.

The chain is built from TRBV15 and TRBJ2-3, with D tentatively TRBD1 (5 bases). CDR1 and CDR2 from the germline V gene are LNHNV and YYDKDF (reference sequence). Trimming took 5 bases from V and 4 from J, leaving 10 bases between them. The CDR3 runs to 13 residues. The CDR3 bases are TGTGCCACCAGCTCGCCAGGGCCAGATACGCAGTATTTT. Protein sequence: CATSSPGPDTQYF.

The genes are TRBV5-1 and TRBJ2-4; 9 nucleotides align to TRBD2. The germline V gene has CDR1 SGHRS and CDR2 YFSETQ. CDR3 size: 16 residues. V lost 0 bases to trimming and J lost 4 bases; unmatched junction nucleotides: 5. The chain's CDR3 is CASSLERTSEKNIQYF. CDR3 in DNA: TGCGCCAGCAGCTTGGAGCGGACTAGCGAAAAAAACATTCAGTACTTC.

The rearrangement links TRBV28 to TRBJ2-7; 7 nucleotides match TRBD2. The length of the CDR3 is 14 residues. The ends lost 3 bases at V and 5 bases at J; junction bases unmatched: 7. Germline V CDR1 and CDR2: MDHEN, SYDVKM. The CDR3 is CASSLGREDDEQYF. Written as DNA, the CDR3 is TGTGCCAGCAGTTTGGGCCGGGAGGATGACGAGCAGTACTTC. Based on the CDR3 plus reference TRBV28 and TRBJ2-7, the full variable domain is DVKVTQSSRYLVKRTGEKVFLECVQDMDHENMFWYRQDPGLGLRLIYFSYDVKMKEKGDIPEGYSVSREKKERFSLILESASTNQTSMYLCASSLGREDDEQYFGPGTRLTVT.

This chain uses TRBV28 with TRBJ1-2; 7 positions match TRBD1. Germline V gene data show CDR1 as MDHEN and CDR2 as SYDVKM. J was trimmed by 4 bases and V by 3 bases; bases with no gene match: 11. The CDR3 covers 16 residues. CDR3 sequence: CASSFQALGQSYGYTF. The CDR3 DNA follows: TGTGCCAGCAGTTTCCAAGCCCTGGGACAGTCCTATGGCTACACCTTC.

The chain joins TRBV6-5 to TRBJ2-1, with TRBD1 matching 7 bases. Germline V gives CDR1 MNHEY, CDR2 SVGAGI. This CDR3 region has 15 residues. V lost 5 bases, J lost 4 bases, and 8 bases stayed unmatched. The chain's CDR3 is CASSPTGVVYNEQFF. For the CDR3, the DNA is TGTGCCAGCAGTCCTACAGGGGTGGTTTACAATGAGCAGTTCTTC.

The chain combines TRBV15 with TRBJ2-4; 7 bases fit TRBD1. V was clipped by 2 bases and J by 0 bases; unmatched bases: 16. Per the germline V gene, CDR1 is LNHNV and CDR2 is YYDKDF (reference sequence). The CDR3 covers 20 residues. The CDR3, as DNA: TGTGCCACCAGCAGACCACCCGGGACAGAACGAATCGTAGCCAAAAACATTCAGTACTTC. This translates into CATSRPPGTERIVAKNIQYF.

The J gene is TRBJ2-2, the V gene TRBV5-1; D uncertain. V was cut by 4 bases and J by 4 bases, with 8 bases left in between. CDR1 is SGHRS and CDR2 is YFSETQ in the germline V gene. The length of the CDR3 is 13 residues. Here the CDR3 DNA reads TGCGCCAGCAGCCCCACGGGCACCGGGGAGCTGTTTTTT. It yields the protein CASSPTGTGELFF.